This T cell receptor beta chain was documented in a study of blood T cell repertoires in COVID-19. Generated by immunoSEQ multiplex PCR, the TCRdb table keeps only in-frame clones and is missing some. This table has about 130,000 clones, under 85% appearing once. Trimming cost V 5 bases and J 6 bases, with 12 bases left between them. The CDR3 has 13 amino acids. Of note for this clone: Other nucleotide sequences in the sample specify the same CDR3.

This clonotype originated in a man between 60 and 75 years old with acute or convalescent COVID-19. The rearrangement links TRBV12-3 or TRBV12-4 to TRBJ2-3; possible D gene TRBD2, 7 bases. The source material was peripheral blood. The chain's CDR3 is CASSLQGGDTQYF. The CDR3 coding sequence is TGTGCCAGCAGTCTACAGGGAGGGGATACGCAGTATTTT.